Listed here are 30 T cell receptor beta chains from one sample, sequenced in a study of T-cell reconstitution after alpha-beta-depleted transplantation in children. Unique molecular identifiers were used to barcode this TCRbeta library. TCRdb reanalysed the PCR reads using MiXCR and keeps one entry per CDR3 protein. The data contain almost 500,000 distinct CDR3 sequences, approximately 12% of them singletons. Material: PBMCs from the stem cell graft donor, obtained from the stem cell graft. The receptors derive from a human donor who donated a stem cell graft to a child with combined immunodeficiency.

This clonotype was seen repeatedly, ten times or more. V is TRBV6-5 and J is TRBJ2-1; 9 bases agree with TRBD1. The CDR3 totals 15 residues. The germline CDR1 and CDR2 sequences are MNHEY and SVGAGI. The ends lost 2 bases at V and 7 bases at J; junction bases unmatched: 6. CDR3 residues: CASSYGTGRGNEQFF. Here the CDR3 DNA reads TGTGCCAGCAGTTACGGGACAGGGAGGGGAAATGAGCAGTTCTTC.

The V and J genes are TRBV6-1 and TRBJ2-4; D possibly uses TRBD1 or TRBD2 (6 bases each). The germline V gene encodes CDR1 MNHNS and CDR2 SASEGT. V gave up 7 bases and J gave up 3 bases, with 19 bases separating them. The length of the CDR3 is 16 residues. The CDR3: CASISGGKGGKNIQYF. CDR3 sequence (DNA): TGTGCCAGCATCTCCGGAGGGAAAGGGGGCAAAAACATTCAGTACTTC.

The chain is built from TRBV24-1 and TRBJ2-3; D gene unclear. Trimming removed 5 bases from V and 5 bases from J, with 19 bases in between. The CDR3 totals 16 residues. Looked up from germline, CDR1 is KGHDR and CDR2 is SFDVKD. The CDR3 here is CATSATGRAKEDTQYF. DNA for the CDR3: TGTGCCACCAGTGCCACCGGGCGAGCGAAGGAAGATACGCAGTATTTT.

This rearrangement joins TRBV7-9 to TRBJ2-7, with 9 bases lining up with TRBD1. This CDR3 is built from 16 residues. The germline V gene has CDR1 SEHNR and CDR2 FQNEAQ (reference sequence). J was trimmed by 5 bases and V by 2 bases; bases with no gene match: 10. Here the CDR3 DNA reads TGTGCCAGCAGCTTATCGCCCGGGACAGGGAACCACGAGCAGTACTTC. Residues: CASSLSPGTGNHEQYF.

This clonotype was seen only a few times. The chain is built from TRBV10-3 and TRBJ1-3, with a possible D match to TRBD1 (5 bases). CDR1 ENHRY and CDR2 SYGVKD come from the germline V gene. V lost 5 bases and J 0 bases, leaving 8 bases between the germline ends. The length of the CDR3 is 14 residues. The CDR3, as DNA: TGTGCCATCAGTCCGGACAACTCTGGAAACACCATATATTTT. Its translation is CAISPDNSGNTIYF.

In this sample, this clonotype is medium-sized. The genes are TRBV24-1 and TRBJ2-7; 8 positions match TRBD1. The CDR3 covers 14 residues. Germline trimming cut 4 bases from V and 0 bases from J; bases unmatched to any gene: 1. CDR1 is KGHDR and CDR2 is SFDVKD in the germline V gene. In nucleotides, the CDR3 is TGTGCCACCAGTGAAGACAGGGGCTCCTACGAGCAGTACTTC. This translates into CATSEDRGSYEQYF.

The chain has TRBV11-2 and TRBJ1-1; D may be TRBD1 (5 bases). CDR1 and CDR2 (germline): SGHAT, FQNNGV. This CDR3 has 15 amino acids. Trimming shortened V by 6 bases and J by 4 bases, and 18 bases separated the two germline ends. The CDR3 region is CASRNLQGRGTEAFF. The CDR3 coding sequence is TGTGCCAGCAGGAATTTGCAGGGACGAGGCACTGAAGCTTTCTTT.

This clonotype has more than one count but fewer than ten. The CDR3 sequence: CASSLGTGLYEQYF. The CDR3 DNA reads as TGTGCCAGCAGTTTGGGGACCGGACTCTACGAGCAGTACTTC. The chain recombines TRBV6-2 or TRBV6-3 with TRBJ2-7, with D tentatively TRBD1 or TRBD2 (5 bases each). The germline V gene has CDR1 MNHEY and CDR2 SVGEGT. V dropped 4 bases and J dropped 3 bases, with 13 bases sitting between them. The CDR3 length is 14 residues.

The DNA of the CDR3 is TGTGCCAGCAGCACACTCCCCCTAGCGGGGGCCGAGGAGACCCAGTACTTC. It encodes CASSTLPLAGAEETQYF. The V call is TRBV7-2, the J call TRBJ2-5, with 10 bases lining up with TRBD2. Trimming took 5 bases from V and 5 from J; bases not matched to a gene: 14. The CDR3 length is 17 residues. Germline CDR1 reads SGHTA; CDR2 reads FQGNSA.

CDR3 loop: CATSDPGLAGGRDEQFF. In DNA form, the CDR3 reads TGTGCCACCAGTGACCCGGGACTAGCGGGAGGGAGGGATGAGCAGTTCTTC. The chain links TRBV24-1 to TRBJ2-1, with 16 nucleotides matching TRBD2. Trimming removed 4 bases from V and 8 bases from J; junction bases left unmatched: 7. Germline CDR1 reads KGHDR; CDR2 reads SFDVKD. This CDR3 contains 17 residues.

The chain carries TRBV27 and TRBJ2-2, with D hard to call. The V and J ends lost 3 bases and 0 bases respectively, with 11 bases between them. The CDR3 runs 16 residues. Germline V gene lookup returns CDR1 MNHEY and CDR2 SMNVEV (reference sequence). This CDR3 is CASSFSTVANTGELFF. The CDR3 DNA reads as TGTGCCAGCAGTTTTTCAACCGTCGCGAACACCGGGGAGCTGTTTTTT.

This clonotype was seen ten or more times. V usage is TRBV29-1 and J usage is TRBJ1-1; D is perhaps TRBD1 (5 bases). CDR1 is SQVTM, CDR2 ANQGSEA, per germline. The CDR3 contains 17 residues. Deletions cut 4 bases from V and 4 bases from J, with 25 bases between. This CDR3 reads CSVVGFTDKPWSTEAFF. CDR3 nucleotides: TGCAGCGTTGTGGGATTCACGGACAAACCCTGGAGCACTGAAGCTTTCTTT.

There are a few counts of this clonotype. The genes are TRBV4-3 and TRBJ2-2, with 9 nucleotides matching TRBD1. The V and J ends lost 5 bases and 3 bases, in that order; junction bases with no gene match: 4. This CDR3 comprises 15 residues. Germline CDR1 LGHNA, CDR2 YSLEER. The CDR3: CASSVGTGHTGELFF. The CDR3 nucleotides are TGCGCCAGCAGCGTCGGGACAGGGCACACCGGGGAGCTGTTTTTT.

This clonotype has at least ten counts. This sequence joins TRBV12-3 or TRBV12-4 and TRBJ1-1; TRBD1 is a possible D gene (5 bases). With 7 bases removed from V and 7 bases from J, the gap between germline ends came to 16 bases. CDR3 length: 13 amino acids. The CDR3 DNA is TGTGCCAGCAATGGTGGGACCGCTTATGAAGCTTTCTTT. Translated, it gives CASNGGTAYEAFF.

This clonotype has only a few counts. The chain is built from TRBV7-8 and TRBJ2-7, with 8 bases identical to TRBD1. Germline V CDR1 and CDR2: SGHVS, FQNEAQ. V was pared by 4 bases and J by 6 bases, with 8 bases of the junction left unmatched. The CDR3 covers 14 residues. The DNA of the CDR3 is TGTGCCAGCAGCTCGGACAGGGAGCTTGGCGAGCAGTACTTC. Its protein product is CASSSDRELGEQYF.

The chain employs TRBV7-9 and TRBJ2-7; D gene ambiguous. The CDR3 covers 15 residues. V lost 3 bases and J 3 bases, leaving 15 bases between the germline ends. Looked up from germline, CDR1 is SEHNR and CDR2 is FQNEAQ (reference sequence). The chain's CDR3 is CASSLGRAPNYEQYF. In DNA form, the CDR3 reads TGTGCCAGCAGCTTGGGTAGGGCTCCAAACTACGAGCAGTACTTC.

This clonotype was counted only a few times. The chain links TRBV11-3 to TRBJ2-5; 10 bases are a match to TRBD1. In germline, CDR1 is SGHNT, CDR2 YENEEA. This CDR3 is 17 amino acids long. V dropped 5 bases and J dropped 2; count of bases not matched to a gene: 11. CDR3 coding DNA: TGTGCCAGCAGCCACAGACTCGGACAGGGGGGACAAGAGACCCAGTACTTC. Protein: CASSHRLGQGGQETQYF.

For the CDR3, the DNA is TGTGCCAGCAGTCCTACAGAAAATCAGCCCCAGCATTTT. This codes for CASSPTENQPQHF. The rearrangement joins TRBV2 to TRBJ1-5; no definite D call. V was clipped by 5 bases and J by 4 bases, with 9 bases between them. CDR3 length: 13 amino acids. Germline V gives CDR1 SNHLY, CDR2 FYNNEI.

Here the CDR3 DNA reads TGCAGTGCTCCAGGGTCCGGGGAGCTGTTTTTT. This translates into CSAPGSGELFF. This chain uses TRBV20-1 with TRBJ2-2, with TRBD1 as a possible D gene (5 bases). Trimming removed 5 bases at V and 6 bases at J, with 7 bases between. The CDR3 consists of 11 residues. In germline, CDR1 is DFQATT, CDR2 SNEGSKA (reference sequence).

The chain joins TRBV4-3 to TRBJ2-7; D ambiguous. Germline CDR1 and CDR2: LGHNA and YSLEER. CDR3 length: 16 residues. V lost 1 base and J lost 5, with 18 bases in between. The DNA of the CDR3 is TGCGCCAGCAGCCAAGGGCTTTCCCTCCTCAGAGACGAGCAGTACTTC. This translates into CASSQGLSLLRDEQYF.

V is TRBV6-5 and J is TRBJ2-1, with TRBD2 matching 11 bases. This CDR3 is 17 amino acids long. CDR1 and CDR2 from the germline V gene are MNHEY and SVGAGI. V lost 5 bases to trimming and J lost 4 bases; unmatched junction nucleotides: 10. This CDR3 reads CASSLDAGLAVYNEQFF. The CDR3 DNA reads TGTGCCAGCAGTCTCGACGCGGGACTAGCGGTATACAATGAGCAGTTCTTC.

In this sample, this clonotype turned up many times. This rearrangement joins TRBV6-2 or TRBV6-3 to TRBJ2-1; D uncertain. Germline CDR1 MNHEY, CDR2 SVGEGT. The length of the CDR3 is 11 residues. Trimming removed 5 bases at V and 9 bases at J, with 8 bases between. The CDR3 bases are TGTGCCAGCAGTGCGAACCCTGAGCAGTTCTTC. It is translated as CASSANPEQFF.

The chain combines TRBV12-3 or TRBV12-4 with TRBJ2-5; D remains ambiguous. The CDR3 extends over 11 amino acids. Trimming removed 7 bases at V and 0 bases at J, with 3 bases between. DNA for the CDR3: TGTGCCAGCACCTACCAAGAGACCCAGTACTTC. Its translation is CASTYQETQYF.

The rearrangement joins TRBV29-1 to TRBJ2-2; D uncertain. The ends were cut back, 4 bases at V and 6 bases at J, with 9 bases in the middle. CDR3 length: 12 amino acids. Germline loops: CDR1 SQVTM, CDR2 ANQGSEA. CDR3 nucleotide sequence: TGCAGCGTTGTGCTAGGGTCCGGGGAGCTGTTTTTT. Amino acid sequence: CSVVLGSGELFF.

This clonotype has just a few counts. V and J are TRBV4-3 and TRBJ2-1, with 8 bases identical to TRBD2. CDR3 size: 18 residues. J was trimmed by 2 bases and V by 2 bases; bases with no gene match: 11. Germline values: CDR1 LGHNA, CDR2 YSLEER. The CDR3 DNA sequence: TGCGCCAGCAGCCAACCTCAAGCGGGGGCCATAACCTACAATGAGCAGTTCTTC. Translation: CASSQPQAGAITYNEQFF.

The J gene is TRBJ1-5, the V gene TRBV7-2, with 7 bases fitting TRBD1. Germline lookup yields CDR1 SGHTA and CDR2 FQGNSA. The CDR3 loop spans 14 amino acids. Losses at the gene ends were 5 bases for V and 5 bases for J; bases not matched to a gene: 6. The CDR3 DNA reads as TGTGCCAGCAGCGCCTACAGGGGCGATCAGCCCCAGCATTTT. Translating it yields CASSAYRGDQPQHF.

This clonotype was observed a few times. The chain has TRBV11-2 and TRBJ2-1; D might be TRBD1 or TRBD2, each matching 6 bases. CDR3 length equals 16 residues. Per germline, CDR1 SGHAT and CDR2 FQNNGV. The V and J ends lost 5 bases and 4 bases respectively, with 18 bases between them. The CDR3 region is CASSGIKGGRYNEQFF. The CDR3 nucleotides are TGTGCCAGCAGCGGCATAAAGGGGGGCCGATACAATGAGCAGTTCTTC.

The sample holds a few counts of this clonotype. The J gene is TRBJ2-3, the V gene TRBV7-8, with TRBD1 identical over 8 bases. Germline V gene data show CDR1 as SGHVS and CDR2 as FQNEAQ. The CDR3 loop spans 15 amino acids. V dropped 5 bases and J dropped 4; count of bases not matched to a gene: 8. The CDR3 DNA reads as TGTGCCAGCAGCCAAGAGGACAGGGCTGCAGATACGCAGTATTTT. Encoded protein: CASSQEDRAADTQYF.

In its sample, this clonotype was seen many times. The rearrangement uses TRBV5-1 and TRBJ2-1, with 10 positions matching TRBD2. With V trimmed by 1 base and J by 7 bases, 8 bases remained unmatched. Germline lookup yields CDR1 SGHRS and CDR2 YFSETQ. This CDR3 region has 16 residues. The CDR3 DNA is TGCGCCAGCAGCTTGACTAGCGGGGATGGGTGGAATGAGCAGTTCTTC. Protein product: CASSLTSGDGWNEQFF.

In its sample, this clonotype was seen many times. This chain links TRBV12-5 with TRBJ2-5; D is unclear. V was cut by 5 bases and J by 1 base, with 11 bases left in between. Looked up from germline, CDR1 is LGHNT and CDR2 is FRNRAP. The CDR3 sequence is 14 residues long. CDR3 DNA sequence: TGTGCTAGTGGTAACTGGGAAGCCCAAGAGACCCAGTACTTC. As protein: CASGNWEAQETQYF.